The text below deals with one T cell receptor (beta chain). Its antigen is as yet unknown. The source of the sample is a study of shared clonotypes between healthy human individuals. The study, taken as a whole, reports: Generation probability values for non-shared clonotypes were lower than those for clonotypes shared by all four donors. It was anticipated that sequencing depth would influence how many clonotypes donors shared. Shared clonotypes: roughly 4.7% naive CD4, 3.5% to 4% naive CD8, over 2% memory CD4, about 0.4% memory CD8.

The germline V gene encodes CDR1 KGHSH and CDR2 LQKENI. The CDR3 consists of 18 residues. V dropped 2 bases and J dropped 6; count of bases not matched to a gene: 17. Per the original methods: With immunoSEQ giving junction-only sequences and no quality scores, filtering differed. Sequencing was performed with immunoSEQ multiplex PCR; in TCRdb, only in-frame clones are kept and a portion is missing. V and J calls plus clone size are reproduced from that table; the DNA served to infer D and trimming. This table has 1.4 million or so clones, around 98.5% appearing once. This TCR was sampled from a man in his thirties or forties in good health. Material for sequencing was naive CD4+ T cells sorted from blood. The subset is: CD45RA+ positively selected. The chain employs TRBV18 and TRBJ2-7, with 9 bases matching TRBD2. The CDR3 protein is CASSPSLFSAGGAPEQYF. The CDR3, as DNA: TGTGCCAGCTCACCATCCTTATTTTCAGCGGGAGGCGCCCCCGAGCAGTACTTC.